The entry that follows covers one T cell receptor beta chain sequence. Its antigen is unknown. The PCR used 60 Vbeta and 13 Jbeta primers. Under the authors' procedure: An analysis performed later counted about 80 million unique TCR beta chains (roughly 11 million of them shared). Here immunoSEQ multiplex PCR was the method, and the copy in TCRdb shows in-frame clones only, minus some. The V and J calls and clone size are taken from that table; D and trimming were inferred from the DNA. The data hold roughly 140,000 clones, with about 82% observed a single time. The data stem from a study of cytomegalovirus exposure and HLA in healthy donors. The CDR3 spans 15 residues. CDR1 MNHEY and CDR2 SMNVEV come from the germline V gene (reference sequence). Trimming took 4 bases from V and 5 from J; bases not matched to a gene: 10. Whole-study findings and limits: The only immune exposure information that was available was CMV serostatus. A link between a missense DCLRE1C variant and TCR beta V- and J-gene trimming emerged from a later analysis.

Sequencing was performed on PBMCs. V and J are TRBV27 and TRBJ2-5; 7 bases align to TRBD2. This sequence was found in a man aged 25 to 45 in good health and CMV-seronegative. CDR3 coding DNA: TGTGCCAGCAGTTCGCTCGCGGGAGTTTGGGAGACCCAGTACTTC. Its translation: CASSSLAGVWETQYF.